The present T cell receptor (beta chain) was sequenced within a study of OX40 agonist ivuxolimab in advanced cancers. Study-wide context: Ivuxolimab was delivered to patients intravenously every 2 weeks at doses spanning 0.01 to 10 mg/kg. At about 82% male, the cohort had a mean age of approximately 60 years, ranging from roughly 20 to 80. Broader study findings: Averaging showed that CD8+ T cells had more expanded clones than CD4+ did.

The protocol was immunoSEQ multiplex PCR, while the TCRdb copy is restricted to in-frame clones and leaves out a portion. This table holds around 68,000 clones, about nine tenths found once. On this clone itself: Its antigen is unknown.

This CDR3 spans 14 amino acids. Trimming shortened V by 6 bases and J by 3 bases, and 12 bases separated the two germline ends. Germline V gene lookup returns CDR1 MNHNY and CDR2 SVGAGI (reference sequence). This specimen consisted of CD4+ or CD8+ T cells sorted from blood, obtained in a trial of the OX40 agonist ivuxolimab. The source is an adult with an advanced solid tumor such as melanoma, head and neck, liver or kidney cancer. This rearrangement joins TRBV6-6 to TRBJ1-5; a weak D match, TRBD1 (5 bases). CDR3 region: CASRLGGNNQPQHF. The DNA for the CDR3 is TGTGCCAGCAGACTGGGGGGAAACAATCAGCCCCAGCATTTT.